One and the same sample provided the 2 T cell receptor beta chains below, sequenced in a study of T cells expressing NK-cell markers. TCRdb reprocessed the 5' RACE reads and stores each CDR3 protein as one record, lacking DNA. The table for this sample gives approximately 150,000 distinct CDR3 sequences. What was sequenced was blood T cells: a sorted CD56 or NKG2C T cell subset, CD4+ or CD8+ T cells, or bulk PBMC T cells (not recorded which). These receptors were obtained from a man between 18 and 29 years old in good health.

The chain recombines TRBV29-1 with TRBJ1-2; the TRBD1 assignment by TCRdb is unverifiable without DNA. CDR3 length equals 12 residues. Per germline, CDR1 SQVTM and CDR2 ANQGSEA. CDR3 region: CSAAQGAEGYTF.

The genes are TRBV3-1 and TRBJ2-5. From germline, CDR1 is LGHDT and CDR2 YNNKEL (reference sequence). There are 12 residues in the CDR3. CDR3 amino acids: CASRPNQETQYF.